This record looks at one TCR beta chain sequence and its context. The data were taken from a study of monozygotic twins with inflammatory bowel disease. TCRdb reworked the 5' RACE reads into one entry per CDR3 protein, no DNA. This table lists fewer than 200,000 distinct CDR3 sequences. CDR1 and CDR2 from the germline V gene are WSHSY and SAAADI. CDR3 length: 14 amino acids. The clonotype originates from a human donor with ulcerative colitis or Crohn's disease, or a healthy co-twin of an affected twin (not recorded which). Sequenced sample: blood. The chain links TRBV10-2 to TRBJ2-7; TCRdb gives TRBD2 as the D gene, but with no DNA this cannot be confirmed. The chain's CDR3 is CASSLLARAYEQYF.